The 17 T cell receptor beta chains reported below all come from one sample, sequenced in a study of response to subunit inactivated influenza vaccine. MiXCR, run by TCRdb on the RT-PCR reads, gives a single entry per CDR3 protein. The data hold hundreds of thousands of distinct CDR3 sequences, with 14% observed a single time. Sequenced material: PBMCs from blood, taken around 14 days before vaccination. These receptors were collected from a man between 45 and 60 years old who received an inactivated influenza vaccine.

This clonotype was detected only a few times. The chain is built from TRBV11-3 and TRBJ2-7; D remains unclear. V lost 5 bases and J lost 7, with 18 bases in between. CDR1 is SGHNT, CDR2 YENEEA, per germline. CDR3 length: 14 amino acids. CDR3: CASSHGPSTHEQYF. CDR3 sequence (DNA): TGTGCCAGCAGCCACGGACCCTCTACTCATGAGCAGTACTTC.

The chain employs TRBV12-3 or TRBV12-4 and TRBJ2-1; 7 bases line up with TRBD2. The junction had 4 bases not matched to a gene; V was cut back by 8 bases and J by 0 bases. This CDR3 has 14 amino acids. The CDR3, as DNA: TGTGCCAGCGGAGGCGGGAGCTCCTACAATGAGCAGTTCTTC. Protein: CASGGGSSYNEQFF.

At least ten counts were recorded for this clonotype. The V gene is TRBV27, the J gene TRBJ2-1, with TRBD2 identical over 9 bases. Germline CDR1 is MNHEY and CDR2 is SMNVEV (reference sequence). V lost 6 bases to trimming and J lost 3 bases; unmatched junction nucleotides: 6. CDR3 length: 15 amino acids. As DNA, the CDR3 is TGTGCCAGCAGCCCTAGCGGGAATTACTACAATGAGCAGTTCTTC. Amino acids: CASSPSGNYYNEQFF.

This chain uses TRBV7-2 with TRBJ2-2, with 8 positions matching TRBD1. Germline-derived CDR1 and CDR2 are SGHTA and FQGNSA. After removal of 1 base from V and 3 bases from J, the junction contained 4 bases not matched to a gene. The CDR3 extends over 16 amino acids. The CDR3 is CASSLVAGGDTGELFF. The CDR3 coding sequence is TGTGCCAGCAGCTTAGTAGCAGGGGGCGACACCGGGGAGCTGTTTTTT.

J is TRBJ2-1 and V is TRBV20-1; 11 nucleotides match TRBD2. The CDR3 contains 15 residues. Germline lookup yields CDR1 DFQATT and CDR2 SNEGSKA (reference sequence). Unmatched junction bases numbered 13, after V lost 6 bases and J lost 9 bases. The CDR3 coding sequence is TGCAGTGCGGGAAATAGCGGGAGGGCCAGGGGTGAGCAGTTCTTC. Translating it yields CSAGNSGRARGEQFF.

This chain connects TRBV6-5 to TRBJ1-6; TRBD1 might be the D (6 bases). The ends were cut back, 3 bases at V and 5 bases at J, with 11 bases in the middle. CDR1 is MNHEY, CDR2 SVGAGI, per germline. The CDR3 is 15 amino acids. In DNA, the CDR3 is TGTGCCAGCAGTTATATTCAGGGGAATAATTCACCCCTCCACTTT. Amino acids: CASSYIQGNNSPLHF.

This clonotype occurred a few times. The chain carries TRBV5-1 and TRBJ2-2; D unclear. Looked up from germline, CDR1 is SGHRS and CDR2 is YFSETQ. The ends were cut back, 0 bases at V and 1 base at J, with 7 bases in the middle. The CDR3 has 15 amino acids. The CDR3 nucleotides read TGCGCCAGCAGCTTGGCACAGAGGAACACCGGGGAGCTGTTTTTT. Translated: CASSLAQRNTGELFF. The complete variable domain, with remaining parts taken from reference TRBV5-1 and TRBJ2-2, reads KAGVTQTPRYLIKTRGQQVTLSCSPISGHRSVSWYQQTPGQGLQFLFEYFSETQRNKGNFPGRFSGRQFSNSRSEMNVSTLELGDSALYLCASSLAQRNTGELFFGEGSRLTVL.

This clonotype was counted between two and nine times. This chain joins TRBV27 and TRBJ2-5, with D perhaps TRBD1 or TRBD2 (5 bases each). The CDR3 has 15 residues. Per germline, CDR1 MNHEY and CDR2 SMNVEV (reference sequence). V lost 3 bases to trimming and J lost 4 bases, with 15 bases between them. DNA of the CDR3: TGTGCCAGCAGTTTGAGGGGTGCGACCCGAGAGACCCAGTACTTC. Its protein product is CASSLRGATRETQYF.

This clonotype came up a few times. The V call is TRBV3-1, the J call TRBJ1-2; no clear D gene. This CDR3 has 12 residues. CDR1 is LGHDT, CDR2 YNNKEL, per germline (reference sequence). V lost 4 bases and J 5 bases, leaving 8 bases between the germline ends. CDR3 region: CASSPPGYGYTF. The CDR3 DNA is TGTGCCAGCAGCCCCCCCGGATATGGCTACACCTTC.

This clonotype was detected a few times. The V gene is TRBV4-3, the J gene TRBJ2-7, with 7 nucleotides matching TRBD2. The V gene's germline CDR1 is LGHNA and CDR2 YSLEER. The trim removed 2 bases at V and 3 bases at J, leaving 7 bases unmatched. The CDR3 length is 15 residues. CDR3 in DNA: TGCGCCAGCAGCCAACGGCTAGCGGTAAACTACGAGCAGTACTTC. It codes for CASSQRLAVNYEQYF.

The chain joins TRBV20-1 to TRBJ1-5, with D hard to call. V lost 1 base and J 0 bases, leaving 7 bases between the germline ends. Germline CDR1 and CDR2: DFQATT and SNEGSKA (reference sequence). The CDR3 is 14 amino acids. CDR3 region: CSARVGSSNQPQHF. As DNA, the CDR3 is TGCAGTGCTAGAGTAGGGTCTAGCAATCAGCCCCAGCATTTT.

This chain joins TRBV18 and TRBJ2-1; the match to TRBD2 covers 9 bases. This CDR3 comprises 16 residues. Per the germline V gene, CDR1 is KGHSH and CDR2 is LQKENI. With V trimmed by 2 bases and J by 4 bases, 6 bases remained unmatched. CDR3 region: CASSPARTSVYNEQFF. The CDR3 nucleotides read TGTGCCAGCTCACCAGCAAGGACTAGCGTTTACAATGAGCAGTTCTTC.

V and J are TRBV7-2 and TRBJ1-2; no reliable D call. Deletions cut 5 bases from V and 8 bases from J, with 15 bases between. Per the germline V gene, CDR1 is SGHTA and CDR2 is FQGNSA. The CDR3 contains 13 residues. The CDR3 spells CASSKSDQEGYTF. The DNA of the CDR3 is TGTGCCAGCAGCAAATCAGACCAGGAGGGCTACACCTTC. The full variable domain, in which reference TRBV7-2 and TRBJ1-2 provide the parts outside the CDR3, is GAGVSQSPSNKVTEKGKDVELRCDPISGHTALYWYRQSLGQGLEFLIYFQGNSAPDKSGLPSDRFSAERTGGSVSTLTIQRTQQEDSAVYLCASSKSDQEGYTFGSGTRLTVV.

The sample holds a few counts of this clonotype. A junction end diverges from the germline sequence, so it may reflect a read error. The chain combines TRBV12-3 or TRBV12-4 with TRBJ1-5; D perhaps matches TRBD1 (6 bases). The CDR3 covers 16 residues. The CDR3 is CASSLALGGPNQPQHF. DNA of the CDR3: TGTGCCAGCAGCTTAGCCCTAGGGGGGCCCAATCAGCCCCAGCATTTT.

The CDR3 sequence is CASSPQDRDEQYF. The CDR3 DNA is TGTGCCAGCAGCCCCCAAGACAGGGACGAGCAGTACTTC. This sequence joins TRBV5-5 and TRBJ2-7, with 7 bases identical to TRBD1. V lost 4 bases, J lost 5 bases, and 6 bases stayed unmatched. Germline CDR1 reads SGHKS; CDR2 reads YYEKEE (reference sequence). The CDR3 spans 13 residues.

This clonotype was seen a few times. The chain is built from TRBV30 and TRBJ1-1; D gene unclear. The ends were cut back, 1 base at V and 3 bases at J, with 12 bases in the middle. This CDR3 has 14 amino acids. Per germline, CDR1 GTSNPN and CDR2 SVGIG (reference sequence). The CDR3 bases are TGTGCCTGGAGTGGCAAGGGCGGGTACACTGAAGCTTTCTTT. Amino acid sequence: CAWSGKGGYTEAFF.

This clonotype has only a few counts. The chain recombines TRBV12-3 or TRBV12-4 with TRBJ2-3; D gene ambiguous. V lost 5 bases and J 1 base, leaving 10 bases between the germline ends. The CDR3 sequence is 14 residues long. CDR3 coding DNA: TGTGCCAGCAGTCTCGAGATTCGCACAGATACGCAGTATTTT. This codes for CASSLEIRTDTQYF.